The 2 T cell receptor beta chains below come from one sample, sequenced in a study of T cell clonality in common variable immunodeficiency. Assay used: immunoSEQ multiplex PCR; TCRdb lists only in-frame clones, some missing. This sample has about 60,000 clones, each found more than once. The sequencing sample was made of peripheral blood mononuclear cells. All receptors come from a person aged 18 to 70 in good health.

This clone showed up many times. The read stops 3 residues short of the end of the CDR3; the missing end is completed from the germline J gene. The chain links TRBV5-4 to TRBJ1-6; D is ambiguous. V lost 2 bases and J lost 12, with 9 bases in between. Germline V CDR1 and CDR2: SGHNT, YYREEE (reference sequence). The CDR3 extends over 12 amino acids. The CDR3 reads CASSFQAGPLHF. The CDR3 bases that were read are TGTGCCAGCAGCTTCCAGGCAGGACCC.

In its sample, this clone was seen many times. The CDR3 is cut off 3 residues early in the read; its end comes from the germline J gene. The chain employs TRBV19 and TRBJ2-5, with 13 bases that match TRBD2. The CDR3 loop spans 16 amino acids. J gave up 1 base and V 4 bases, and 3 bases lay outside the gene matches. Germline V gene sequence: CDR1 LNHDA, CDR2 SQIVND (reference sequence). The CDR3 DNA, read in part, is TGTGCCAGTAGTACATGGACTAGCGGGGGCCAAGAGACC. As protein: CASSTWTSGGQET. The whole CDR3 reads CASSTWTSGGQETQYF.